The 18 T cell receptor beta chains presented below share a single source sample, sequenced in a study of blood T cell repertoires in COVID-19. The table came from immunoSEQ multiplex PCR; TCRdb's copy has only in-frame clones and leaves some out. The data hold under 300,000 clones, with roughly 83% observed a single time. The sequencing sample was made of peripheral blood. All receptors derive from a man in his 60s who had recovered from COVID-19.

The rearrangement joins TRBV27 to TRBJ1-1, with TRBD1 matching over 9 bases. V lost 2 bases and J lost 5; bases outside the gene matches: 12. The CDR3 consists of 17 residues. Germline CDR1 MNHEY, CDR2 SMNVEV (reference sequence). CDR3 in DNA: TGTGCCAGCAGTTTAGGTTTCGTGCGGGACAGGGTTACTGAAGCTTTCTTT. Protein: CASSLGFVRDRVTEAFF.

The chain employs TRBV2 and TRBJ2-1, with a possible D match to TRBD2 (6 bases). Between the trimmed V and J ends, which lost 7 bases and 8 bases, there was a span of 12 bases. The CDR3 extends over 12 amino acids. The germline V gene encodes CDR1 SNHLY and CDR2 FYNNEI. For the CDR3, the DNA is TGTGCCAGCAACGAGGGACTGCATGAGCAGTTCTTC. Its translation: CASNEGLHEQFF.

The genes are TRBV28 and TRBJ1-5; no clear D. The V end lost 5 bases, the J end lost 0 bases, and 8 bases lay between the germline ends. The CDR3 has 14 residues. Per germline, CDR1 MDHEN and CDR2 SYDVKM. Here the CDR3 DNA reads TGTGCCAGCAGTCTGTGGCTTAGCAATCAGCCCCAGCATTTT. Translated, it gives CASSLWLSNQPQHF.

The J gene is TRBJ1-2, the V gene TRBV4-1, with unresolved D. The CDR3 runs to 15 residues. Trimming left V 0 bases short and J 3 bases short, with 11 bases between. Germline CDR1 and CDR2: MGHRA and YSYEKL. In DNA form, the CDR3 reads TGCGCCAGCAGCCAAGAATCCTCTTTCTACTATGGCTACACCTTC. This encodes CASSQESSFYYGYTF.

The chain couples TRBV7-6 to TRBJ2-3; maybe TRBD2 (6 bases). The CDR3 sequence is 17 residues long. Germline CDR1 and CDR2: SGHVS and FNYEAQ. Trimming shortened V by 1 base and J by 0 bases, and 14 bases separated the two germline ends. This CDR3 reads CASSLEVRETSTDTQYF. The CDR3 nucleotides read TGTGCCAGCAGCTTAGAGGTTCGGGAGACTAGCACAGATACGCAGTATTTT. The whole variable domain, remainder taken from reference TRBV7-6 and TRBJ2-3, is GAGVSQSPRYKVTKRGQDVALRCDPISGHVSLYWYRQALGQGPEFLTYFNYEAQQDKSGLPNDRFSAERPEGSISTLTIQRTEQRDSAMYRCASSLEVRETSTDTQYFGPGTRLTVL.

The DNA of the CDR3 is TGTGCCAGCTCTAGGGGGTCTGGGGCCAACGTCCTGACTTTC. It encodes CASSRGSGANVLTF. The chain links TRBV6-5 to TRBJ2-6; D is possibly TRBD1 (6 bases). Per germline, CDR1 MNHEY and CDR2 SVGAGI. The CDR3 loop spans 14 amino acids. The V and J ends lost 8 bases and 1 base respectively, with 9 bases between them.

The rearrangement uses TRBV27 and TRBJ1-6; TRBD1 is a possible D gene (6 bases). The CDR3 is made up of 16 amino acids. From germline, CDR1 is MNHEY and CDR2 SMNVEV (reference sequence). Trimming shortened V by 6 bases and J by 7 bases, and 19 bases separated the two germline ends. As DNA, the CDR3 is TGTGCCAGCAGCACCACATACAGGGTGCGGAATTCACCCCTCCACTTT. Residues: CASSTTYRVRNSPLHF.

The chain uses TRBV10-3 and TRBJ2-7; maybe TRBD2 (6 bases). Germline CDR1 ENHRY, CDR2 SYGVKD. Between the trimmed V and J ends, which lost 9 bases and 9 bases, there was a span of 12 bases. The CDR3 has 10 residues. This CDR3 is CAIGTSRQYF. The CDR3 region has the DNA TGTGCCATTGGGACTTCTAGGCAGTACTTC.

As regards this clone: The same CDR3 is also encoded by other DNA sequences in this sample. The chain employs TRBV4-1 and TRBJ2-5, with a weak D call TRBD1 (5 bases). Trimming stripped 4 bases from V and 1 base from J, with 7 bases between. Germline-derived CDR1 and CDR2 are MGHRA and YSYEKL. CDR3 length: 13 residues. CDR3 in DNA: TGCGCCAGCAGCCGGGGCCCCCAAGAGACCCAGTACTTC. Its protein product is CASSRGPQETQYF.

V is TRBV12-1 and J is TRBJ2-3; the table's D call, TRBD2, was not checked against the DNA. TRBV12-1 is annotated as a pseudogene. CDR3 size: 20 residues. CDR3 amino acids: CASSSPTSGGTCGSPDTQYF. CDR3 bases: TGTGCCAGCAGCTCCCCGACTAGCGGGGGGACCTGTGGGTCCCCAGATACGCAGTATTTT.

This clone has a single count. The chain combines TRBV2 with TRBJ2-5; D possibly corresponds to TRBD2 (6 bases). Trimming cost V 7 bases and J 5 bases, with 20 bases left between them. The CDR3 contains 15 residues. The germline V gene has CDR1 SNHLY and CDR2 FYNNEI. As DNA, the CDR3 is TGTGCCAGCACCCCCGGGCGGGGACGGTCGGAGACCCAGTACTTC. It specifies CASTPGRGRSETQYF.

This chain uses TRBV11-2 with TRBJ1-2; no firm D call. CDR1 is SGHAT, CDR2 FQNNGV, per germline. The V gene lost 3 bases and the J gene lost 7 bases, with 12 bases spanning the gap. The CDR3 spans 13 residues. CDR3 nucleotides: TGTGCCAGCAGCTTTCTAGACGTAGCTGGCTACACCTTC. Amino acid sequence: CASSFLDVAGYTF.

The chain carries TRBV5-3 and TRBJ2-7; no clear D. TRBV5-3 has ORF status, its function being uncertain. CDR3 length: 12 amino acids. Trimming took 5 bases from V and 5 from J, leaving 11 bases between them. The CDR3, as DNA: TGTGCCAGAAGGCACGCTGACAACGAGCAGTACTTC. It encodes CARRHADNEQYF.

The chain joins TRBV7-9 to TRBJ2-1, with D perhaps matching TRBD2 (5 bases). Per the germline V gene, CDR1 is SEHNR and CDR2 is FQNEAQ (reference sequence). CDR3 length equals 16 residues. The V end lost 7 bases, the J end lost 4 bases, and 20 bases lay between the germline ends. The CDR3 reads CASTTGSLLAYNEQFF. The CDR3 nucleotides read TGTGCCAGCACCACCGGGTCACTTTTAGCGTACAATGAGCAGTTCTTC.

This clone showed up just once. This chain connects TRBV7-2 to TRBJ2-5; weak D call: TRBD1 (5 bases). Per germline, CDR1 SGHTA and CDR2 FQGNSA. Trimming left V 2 bases short and J 5 bases short, with 18 bases between. This CDR3 comprises 16 residues. CDR3 in DNA: TGTGCCAGCAGCTTACGATCTACGGGTAGGGGTGAGACCCAGTACTTC. Translated: CASSLRSTGRGETQYF. Using reference TRBV7-2 and TRBJ2-5 for the parts outside the CDR3, the full variable domain is GAGVSQSPSNKVTEKGKDVELRCDPISGHTALYWYRQSLGQGLEFLIYFQGNSAPDKSGLPSDRFSAERTGGSVSTLTIQRTQQEDSAVYLCASSLRSTGRGETQYFGPGTRLLVL.

J is TRBJ1-2 and V is TRBV27, with D possibly being TRBD1 (5 bases). Trimming took 5 bases from V and 7 from J, leaving 23 bases between them. CDR1 is MNHEY, CDR2 SMNVEV, per germline (reference sequence). The CDR3 covers 16 residues. In DNA form, the CDR3 reads TGTGCCAGCAGTCCCCTGGGTGGGAGGGGCGCGTTTGGCTACACCTTC. As protein: CASSPLGGRGAFGYTF.

CDR3 nucleotide sequence: TGTGCCAGCGCGGGACAGGGGCCCCCCGGGGAGCTGTTTTTT. This codes for CASAGQGPPGELFF. The chain employs TRBV6-5 and TRBJ2-2; 10 bases are shared with TRBD1. Trimming took 8 bases from V and 6 from J; bases not matched to a gene: 6. This CDR3 is built from 14 residues. Germline-derived CDR1 and CDR2 are MNHEY and SVGAGI.

The chain couples TRBV5-6 to TRBJ1-1; 8 nucleotides line up with TRBD1. V was clipped by 4 bases and J by 11 bases; unmatched bases: 4. Germline loops: CDR1 SGHDT, CDR2 YYEEEE. There are 11 residues in the CDR3. DNA of the CDR3: TGTGCCAGCAGCCTGGACAGGGAGGCTTTCTTT. It is translated as CASSLDREAFF. Looking up the rest from reference TRBV5-6 and TRBJ1-1 gives the full variable domain: DAGVTQSPTHLIKTRGQQVTLRCSPKSGHDTVSWYQQALGQGPQFIFQYYEEEERQRGNFPDRFSGHQFPNYSSELNVNALLLGDSALYLCASSLDREAFFGQGTRLTVV.